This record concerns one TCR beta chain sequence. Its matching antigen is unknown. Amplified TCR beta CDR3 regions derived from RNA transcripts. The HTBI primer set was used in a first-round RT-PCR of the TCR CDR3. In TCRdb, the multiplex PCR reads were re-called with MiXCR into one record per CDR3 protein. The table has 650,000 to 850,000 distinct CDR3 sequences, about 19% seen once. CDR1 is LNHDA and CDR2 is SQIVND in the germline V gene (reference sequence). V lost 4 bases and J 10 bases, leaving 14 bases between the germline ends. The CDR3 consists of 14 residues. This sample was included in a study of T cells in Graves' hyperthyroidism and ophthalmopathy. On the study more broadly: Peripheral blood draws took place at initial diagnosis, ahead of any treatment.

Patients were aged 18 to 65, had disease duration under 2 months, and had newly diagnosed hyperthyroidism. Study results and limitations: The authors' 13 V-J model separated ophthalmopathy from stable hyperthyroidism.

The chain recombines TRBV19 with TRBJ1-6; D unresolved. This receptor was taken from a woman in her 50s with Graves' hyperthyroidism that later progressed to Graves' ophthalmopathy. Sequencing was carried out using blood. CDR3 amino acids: CASSTAEPGSPLHF. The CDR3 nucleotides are TGTGCCAGTAGTACAGCGGAGCCTGGGTCACCCCTCCACTTT.